This is a list of T cell receptor beta chains from one sample in a study of early T cells in non-severe SARS-CoV-2 infection. TCRdb analysed the 5' RACE reads with MiXCR anew, one entry per CDR3 protein. The sample shows over 20,000 distinct CDR3 sequences, over 4% of them seen only once. The sample comprised whole blood. Receptors originate from an adult who was a healthcare worker with PCR-confirmed SARS-CoV-2 infection or an uninfected control (not recorded which). Each CDR3 is given with its conserved first and last residue. Each record gives: clone size, D gene, V gene, J gene, CDR3 protein, CDR3 DNA. The D gene is left open where the match is weak. Size values are once, few and many counts, or a class for expanded clones, and some rows have none.

size: .
D: TRBD1
V: TRBV27
J: TRBJ1-2
CDR3: CASSFSPFGTGDGYTF
DNA: TGTGCCAGCAGTTTCTCCCCTTTTGGGACAGGGGACGGCTACACCTTC

size: many
D: .
V: TRBV29-1
J: TRBJ2-1
CDR3: CSVGREQFF
DNA: TGCAGCGTTGGCAGGGAGCAGTTCTTC

size: few
D: .
V: TRBV3-1
J: TRBJ1-2
CDR3: CASRRDLAPYGYTF
DNA: TGTGCCAGCAGGAGGGACCTCGCACCCTATGGCTACACCTTC

size: many
D: .
V: TRBV20-1
J: TRBJ2-2
CDR3: CSAQSTGELFF
DNA: TGCAGTGCTCAGTCAACCGGGGAGCTGTTTTTT

size: medium-sized
D: .
V: TRBV5-1
J: TRBJ1-2
CDR3: CASRLDGSYGYTF
DNA: TGCGCCAGCAGACTAGACGGATCCTATGGCTACACCTTC

size: many
D: .
V: TRBV29-1
J: TRBJ1-3
CDR3: CSGLISGNTIYF
DNA: TGCAGCGGCCTAATTTCTGGAAACACCATATATTTT

size: .
D: TRBD2
V: TRBV7-2
J: TRBJ2-7
CDR3: CASSLGGGTSYEQYF
DNA: TGTGCCAGCAGCTTGGGCGGGGGGACGTCCTACGAGCAGTACTTC

size: medium-sized
D: TRBD1
V: TRBV6-5
J: TRBJ1-1
CDR3: CASSRAPGQPEAFF
DNA: TGTGCCAGCAGTCGGGCCCCGGGACAGCCTGAAGCTTTCTTT

size: many
D: .
V: TRBV20-1
J: TRBJ1-5
CDR3: CSATPGTNSNQPQHF
DNA: TGCAGTGCTACACCCGGGACAAATAGCAATCAGCCCCAGCATTTT

size: few
D: .
V: TRBV6-2/TRBV6-3
J: TRBJ2-1
CDR3: CASSYAGAYNEQFF
DNA: TGTGCCAGCAGTTACGCAGGGGCCTACAATGAGCAGTTCTTC

size: few
D: .
V: TRBV7-9
J: TRBJ2-7
CDR3: CASSPSVTYEQYF
DNA: TGTGCCAGCAGCCCCTCGGTCACCTACGAGCAGTACTTC

size: .
D: TRBD1
V: TRBV3-1
J: TRBJ2-7
CDR3: CASSLQGEQYF
DNA: TGTGCCAGCAGCCTACAGGGGGAGCAGTACTTC

size: .
D: .
V: TRBV6-2/TRBV6-3
J: TRBJ2-7
CDR3: CASSRPQGYEQYF
DNA: TGTGCCAGCAGTCGCCCTCAGGGCTACGAGCAGTACTTC

size: .
D: TRBD1
V: TRBV29-1
J: TRBJ2-3
CDR3: CSVGQGVTDTQYF
DNA: TGCAGCGTGGGACAGGGGGTCACAGATACGCAGTATTTT

size: few
D: .
V: TRBV7-9
J: TRBJ2-7
CDR3: CASSSQATGGMNEQYF
DNA: TGTGCCAGCAGCTCCCAGGCGACGGGGGGCATGAACGAGCAGTACTTC

size: .
D: .
V: TRBV5-1
J: TRBJ1-1
CDR3: CASSLGSYRVNTEAFF
DNA: TGCGCCAGCAGCTTGGGTTCCTACAGGGTGAACACTGAAGCTTTCTTT

size: many
D: .
V: TRBV24-1
J: TRBJ2-1
CDR3: CATSDSRDGQFF
DNA: TGTGCCACCAGTGATTCTAGGGATGGGCAGTTCTTC

size: few
D: TRBD1
V: TRBV20-1
J: TRBJ1-2
CDR3: CSARAAGQNYGYTF
DNA: TGCAGTGCTAGAGCGGCGGGACAGAACTATGGCTACACCTTC

size: many
D: TRBD1
V: TRBV3-1
J: TRBJ1-6
CDR3: CASSLRTGDNSPLHF
DNA: TGTGCCAGCAGCTTACGGACAGGGGATAATTCACCCCTCCACTTT

size: medium-sized
D: .
V: TRBV3-1
J: TRBJ2-3
CDR3: CASSLTTDTQYF
DNA: TGTGCCAGCAGCCTTACCACAGATACGCAGTATTTT

size: many
D: .
V: TRBV7-9
J: TRBJ2-7
CDR3: CASSLDVLAQYF
DNA: TGTGCCAGCAGCTTAGACGTTCTAGCGCAGTACTTC

size: many
D: .
V: TRBV19
J: TRBJ2-5
CDR3: CASSIGGQETQYF
DNA: TGTGCCAGTAGTATAGGTGGGCAAGAGACCCAGTACTTC

size: many
D: .
V: TRBV20-1
J: TRBJ1-2
CDR3: CSASRLIGPDYGYTF
DNA: TGCAGTGCGAGTAGGTTAATAGGGCCAGACTATGGCTACACCTTC

size: few
D: TRBD1
V: TRBV10-1
J: TRBJ2-3
CDR3: CASSEANRGLTDTQYF
DNA: TGCGCCAGCAGTGAGGCCAACAGGGGTTTGACAGATACGCAGTATTTT

size: medium-sized
D: .
V: TRBV19
J: TRBJ1-5
CDR3: CASSQRRDQPQHF
DNA: TGTGCCAGTTCCCAAAGGAGAGATCAGCCCCAGCATTTT

size: few
D: .
V: TRBV11-2
J: TRBJ2-3
CDR3: CASSLADTQYF
DNA: TGTGCCAGCAGCTTAGCAGATACGCAGTATTTT

size: .
D: .
V: TRBV7-2
J: TRBJ2-1
CDR3: CASSLVSLAEQFF
DNA: TGTGCCAGCAGCTTAGTTAGCCTGGCGGAGCAGTTCTTC

size: medium-sized
D: .
V: TRBV11-2
J: TRBJ2-7
CDR3: CASSSYRAYEQYF
DNA: TGTGCCAGCAGCTCTTACAGGGCCTACGAGCAGTACTTC

size: many
D: .
V: TRBV27
J: TRBJ1-6
CDR3: CASSPLGRGGYNSPLHF
DNA: TGTGCCAGCAGTCCCTTAGGTAGGGGCGGATATAATTCACCCCTCCACTTT

size: many
D: .
V: TRBV29-1
J: TRBJ2-7
CDR3: CSVMLGQVEQYF
DNA: TGCAGCGTGATGTTGGGGCAGGTTGAGCAGTACTTC

size: few
D: TRBD1
V: TRBV5-4
J: TRBJ1-1
CDR3: CASNQGQGTNTEAFF
DNA: TGTGCCAGCAACCAGGGACAGGGTACGAACACTGAAGCTTTCTTT

size: many
D: .
V: TRBV28
J: TRBJ2-7
CDR3: CASSLQAGGPYEQYF
DNA: TGTGCCAGCAGTTTACAGGCCGGGGGGCCCTACGAGCAGTACTTC

size: .
D: .
V: TRBV7-8
J: TRBJ2-7
CDR3: CASSPGRGAYEQYF
DNA: TGTGCCAGCAGCCCGGGACGGGGAGCCTACGAGCAGTACTTC

size: .
D: TRBD2
V: TRBV3-1
J: TRBJ2-1
CDR3: CASSQGAGGYNEQFF
DNA: TGTGCCAGCAGCCAAGGAGCGGGGGGGTACAATGAGCAGTTCTTC

size: many
D: TRBD1
V: TRBV25-1
J: TRBJ2-7
CDR3: CASRAPAGQGAYEQYF
DNA: TGTGCCAGCAGGGCGCCGGCCGGACAGGGGGCCTACGAGCAGTACTTC

size: many
D: TRBD2
V: TRBV11-2
J: TRBJ2-7
CDR3: CASSRERGYEQYF
DNA: TGTGCCAGCAGTCGAGAGCGGGGCTACGAGCAGTACTTC

size: few
D: .
V: TRBV7-8
J: TRBJ2-2
CDR3: CASSFRADPNTGELFF
DNA: TGTGCCAGCAGCTTCAGAGCGGACCCCAACACCGGGGAGCTGTTTTTT

size: medium-sized
D: .
V: TRBV5-6
J: TRBJ2-3
CDR3: CASSLAGQGGTDTQYF
DNA: TGTGCCAGCAGCTTGGCCGGGCAGGGAGGCACAGATACGCAGTATTTT

size: .
D: .
V: TRBV12-3/TRBV12-4
J: TRBJ1-2
CDR3: CASSLRSSDYGYTF
DNA: TGTGCCAGCAGTTTGAGAAGTTCGGACTATGGCTACACCTTC

size: many
D: .
V: TRBV5-1
J: TRBJ1-5
CDR3: CASSPTYNSNQPQHF
DNA: TGCGCCAGCAGCCCCACCTATAATAGCAATCAGCCCCAGCATTTT

size: many
D: .
V: TRBV20-1
J: TRBJ2-7
CDR3: CSARGARRMPYEQYF
DNA: TGCAGTGCTAGAGGGGCCCGACGTATGCCCTACGAGCAGTACTTC

size: many
D: .
V: TRBV29-1
J: TRBJ2-7
CDR3: CSVERGNHEQYF
DNA: TGCAGCGTTGAAAGGGGGAACCACGAGCAGTACTTC

size: .
D: TRBD1
V: TRBV4-2
J: TRBJ1-2
CDR3: CASSQDRAYGYTF
DNA: TGTGCCAGCAGCCAGGACAGGGCCTATGGCTACACCTTC

size: many
D: TRBD2
V: TRBV7-9
J: TRBJ2-1
CDR3: CASSAPSGGKDEQFF
DNA: TGTGCCAGCAGCGCCCCTAGCGGGGGGAAGGATGAGCAGTTCTTC